This T cell receptor beta chain was recovered during a study of cytomegalovirus exposure and HLA in healthy donors. This CDR3 is 14 amino acids long. Germline CDR1 is SGHRS and CDR2 is YFSETQ. Deletions cut 0 bases from V and 2 bases from J, with 8 bases between. Vbeta (60) and Jbeta (13) primers were used in the PCR. The table came from immunoSEQ multiplex PCR; TCRdb's copy has only in-frame clones and leaves some out. This sample has approximately 200,000 clones, with about 75% found just once. This clone was seen more than once but under ten times. The sequence derives from a man between 18 and 29 years old in good health and CMV-seronegative. This rearrangement joins TRBV5-1 to TRBJ1-1; D gene uncertain. The sequencing input was PBMCs. CDR3 residues: CASSLDWSNTEAFF. In DNA, the CDR3 is TGCGCCAGCAGCTTGGATTGGAGCAACACTGAAGCTTTCTTT.